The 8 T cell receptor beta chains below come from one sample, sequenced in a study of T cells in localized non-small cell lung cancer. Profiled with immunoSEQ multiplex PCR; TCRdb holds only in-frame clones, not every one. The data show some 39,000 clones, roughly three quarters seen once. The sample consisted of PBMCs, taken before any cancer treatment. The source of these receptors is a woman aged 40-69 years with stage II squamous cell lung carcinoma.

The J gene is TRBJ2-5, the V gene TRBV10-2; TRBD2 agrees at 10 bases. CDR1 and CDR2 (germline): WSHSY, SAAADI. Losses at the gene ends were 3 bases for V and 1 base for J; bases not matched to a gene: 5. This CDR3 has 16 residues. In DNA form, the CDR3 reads TGCGCCAGCAGTGATCGGCTAGCGGGGGTCCAAGAGACCCAGTACTTC. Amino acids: CASSDRLAGVQETQYF.

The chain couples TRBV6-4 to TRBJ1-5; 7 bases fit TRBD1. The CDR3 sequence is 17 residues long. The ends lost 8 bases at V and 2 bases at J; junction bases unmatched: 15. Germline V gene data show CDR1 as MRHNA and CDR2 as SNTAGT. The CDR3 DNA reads TGTGCCAGCCGATATATTAGGGGGCTGGTCGGCAATCAGCCCCAGCATTTT. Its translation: CASRYIRGLVGNQPQHF.

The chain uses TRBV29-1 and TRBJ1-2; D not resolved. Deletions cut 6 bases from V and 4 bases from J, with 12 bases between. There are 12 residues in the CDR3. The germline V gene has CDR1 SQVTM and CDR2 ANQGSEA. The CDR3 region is CSVERELYGYTF. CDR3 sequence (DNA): TGCAGCGTCGAGCGGGAACTCTATGGCTACACCTTC.

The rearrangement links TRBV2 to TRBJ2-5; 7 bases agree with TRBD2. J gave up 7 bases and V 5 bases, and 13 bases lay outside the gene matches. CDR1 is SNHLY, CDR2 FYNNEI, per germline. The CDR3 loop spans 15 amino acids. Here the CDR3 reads CASSYSGETPGTQYF. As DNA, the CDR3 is TGTGCCAGCAGTTACAGCGGGGAGACTCCGGGGACCCAGTACTTC.

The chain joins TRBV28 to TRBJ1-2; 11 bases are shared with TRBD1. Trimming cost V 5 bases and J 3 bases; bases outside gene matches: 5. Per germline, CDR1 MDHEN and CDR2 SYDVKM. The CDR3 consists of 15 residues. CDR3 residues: CASSTPGQGDYGYTF. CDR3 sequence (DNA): TGTGCCAGCAGTACACCGGGACAGGGGGACTATGGCTACACCTTC.

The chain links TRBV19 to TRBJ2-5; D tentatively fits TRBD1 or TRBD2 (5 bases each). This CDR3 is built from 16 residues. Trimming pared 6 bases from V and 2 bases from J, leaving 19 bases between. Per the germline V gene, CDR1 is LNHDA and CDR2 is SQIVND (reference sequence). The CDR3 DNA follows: TGTGCCAGTAGCCTGCTCCCCCGGGGCCATCAAGAGACCCAGTACTTC. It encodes CASSLLPRGHQETQYF.

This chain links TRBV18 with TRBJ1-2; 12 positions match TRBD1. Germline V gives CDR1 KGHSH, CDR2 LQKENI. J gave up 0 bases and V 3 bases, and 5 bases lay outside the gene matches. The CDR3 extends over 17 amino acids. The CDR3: CASSPGTGGLSNYGYTF. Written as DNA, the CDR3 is TGTGCCAGCTCACCCGGGACAGGGGGCCTTTCTAACTATGGCTACACCTTC.

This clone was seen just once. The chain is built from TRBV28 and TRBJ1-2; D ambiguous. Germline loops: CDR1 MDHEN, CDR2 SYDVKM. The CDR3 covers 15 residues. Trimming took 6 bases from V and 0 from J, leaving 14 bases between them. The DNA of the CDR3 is TGTGCCAGCAGCGTCGGTGGGCAGCCTAACTATGGCTACACCTTC. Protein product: CASSVGGQPNYGYTF.